The sequence of this T cell receptor (beta chain) was determined in a study of T cells after yellow fever vaccination. Study-level findings and limits: Once the booster was given, most primary-vaccination clones reappeared, at 95% to 97% for CD4 and over 85% for CD8.

In this sample, this clonotype turned up many times. V lost 4 bases and J 6 bases, leaving 6 bases between the germline ends. This CDR3 is built from 12 residues. Germline V gives CDR1 SGHTA, CDR2 FQGTGA. Making TCR cDNA involved 5'RACE template switching, which added UMIs and a universal primer site. MiXCR, run by TCRdb on the 5' RACE reads, gives a single entry per CDR3 protein. Found here are about 52,000 distinct CDR3 sequences, approximately 6.6% of them singletons; the top ten hold 20% to 30%. The gene calls are TRBV7-3 and TRBJ2-2; tentatively, D is TRBD1 (6 bases). The clonotype comes from a man aged 18 to 30 who received the YFV17D yellow fever vaccine. This specimen was CD8+ T cells not binding an NS4B(214-222) dextramer, sorted from PBMCs, taken around 45 days after the first yellow fever vaccination. CDR3 region: CASSSGAGELFF. As DNA, the CDR3 is TGTGCCAGCAGCTCAGGGGCCGGGGAGCTGTTTTTT.